These T cell receptor beta chains were read from a single sample in a study of T cells after yellow fever vaccination. TCRdb passed the 5' RACE reads through MiXCR, listing each CDR3 protein once. The sample yields about 580,000 distinct CDR3 sequences, roughly a sixth seen once. The starting material was PBMCs, obtained around 5 days after the first yellow fever vaccination. Every receptor here comes from a young man who received the YFV17D yellow fever vaccine. Each CDR3 is given with its conserved first and last residue. D genes are given only for firm matches. Size is stated for part of the rows, as once, few or many counts, or as a class when the clone is expanded.

d_call: NA; v_call: TRBV7-2; clone_size: NA; j_call: TRBJ2-1; cdr3_length: 14; cdr3_nt: TGTGCCAGCAGCTCTCAGGGCTTGGCATGGGAGCAGTTCTTC; cdr3_aa: CASSSQGLAWEQFF
d_call: TRBD1; v_call: TRBV7-7; clone_size: NA; j_call: TRBJ2-1; cdr3_length: 15; cdr3_nt: TGTGCCAGCAGCTTAGAGGGGGCGAGCTACAATGAGCAGTTCTTC; cdr3_aa: CASSLEGASYNEQFF
d_call: NA; v_call: TRBV19; clone_size: few; j_call: TRBJ1-1; cdr3_length: 15; cdr3_nt: TGTGCCAGTAGTTATACAGGAACCATGAACACTGAAGCTTTCTTT; cdr3_aa: CASSYTGTMNTEAFF
d_call: TRBD1; v_call: TRBV13; clone_size: few; j_call: TRBJ2-5; cdr3_length: 15; cdr3_nt: TGTGCCAGCACCTCCCCCCGGACAGGGGAAGAGACCCAGTACTTC; cdr3_aa: CASTSPRTGEETQYF
d_call: TRBD1; v_call: TRBV5-1; clone_size: many; j_call: TRBJ2-1; cdr3_length: 14; cdr3_nt: TGCGCCAGCAGTCCGGGACAGGTCAACAATGAGCAGTTCTTC; cdr3_aa: CASSPGQVNNEQFF
d_call: NA; v_call: TRBV9; clone_size: few; j_call: TRBJ2-7; cdr3_length: 15; cdr3_nt: TGTGCCAGCAGCGTAGGCGCCGGGTTCTCCTACGAGCAGTACTTC; cdr3_aa: CASSVGAGFSYEQYF
d_call: TRBD2; v_call: TRBV5-1; clone_size: few; j_call: TRBJ2-1; cdr3_length: 18; cdr3_nt: TGCGCCAGCAGTCGTTCTTCCGCCGGGACTAGCCCCTACAATGAGCAGTTCTTC; cdr3_aa: CASSRSSAGTSPYNEQFF
d_call: TRBD1; v_call: TRBV7-6; clone_size: NA; j_call: TRBJ2-2; cdr3_length: 17; cdr3_nt: TGTGCCAGCAGCTTCCATGCCGACAGGGGTTACACCGGGGAGCTGTTTTTT; cdr3_aa: CASSFHADRGYTGELFF
d_call: TRBD1; v_call: TRBV7-2; clone_size: few; j_call: TRBJ1-5; cdr3_length: 15; cdr3_nt: TGTGCCAGCAGCCTCCGGGACAGTGTAAATCAGCCCCAGCATTTT; cdr3_aa: CASSLRDSVNQPQHF
d_call: TRBD2; v_call: TRBV7-2; clone_size: few; j_call: TRBJ2-5; cdr3_length: 15; cdr3_nt: TGTGCCAGCAGCTCGGGGACTACCATTCAAGAGACCCAGTACTTC; cdr3_aa: CASSSGTTIQETQYF
d_call: NA; v_call: TRBV12-3/TRBV12-4; clone_size: NA; j_call: TRBJ1-2; cdr3_length: 14; cdr3_nt: TGTGCCAGCAGTCTTCCTCGGGGGGCGGAAAGCTACACCTTC; cdr3_aa: CASSLPRGAESYTF
d_call: NA; v_call: TRBV5-6; clone_size: few; j_call: TRBJ2-1; cdr3_length: 15; cdr3_nt: TGTGCCAGCAGCCCCCGGGACGTCTCCTACAATGAGCAGTTCTTC; cdr3_aa: CASSPRDVSYNEQFF
d_call: NA; v_call: TRBV4-1; clone_size: NA; j_call: TRBJ2-1; cdr3_length: 13; cdr3_nt: TGCGCCAGCAGCCGCCAATTTGAGGATGAGCAGTTCTTC; cdr3_aa: CASSRQFEDEQFF
d_call: TRBD2; v_call: TRBV7-3; clone_size: few; j_call: TRBJ2-1; cdr3_length: 15; cdr3_nt: TGTGCCAGCAGCCCTCGCGGGGGGTCTCCCAATGAGCAGTTCTTC; cdr3_aa: CASSPRGGSPNEQFF
d_call: TRBD1; v_call: TRBV7-6; clone_size: few; j_call: TRBJ2-3; cdr3_length: 17; cdr3_nt: TGTGCCAGCAGCTTAAGGCTAGTAGGACAGGGGACAGATACGCAGTATTTT; cdr3_aa: CASSLRLVGQGTDTQYF
d_call: NA; v_call: TRBV7-2; clone_size: many; j_call: TRBJ1-4; cdr3_length: 16; cdr3_nt: TGTGCCAGCAGCCTATTTGGAAGGTCCGGAGGTGAAAAACTGTTTTTT; cdr3_aa: CASSLFGRSGGEKLFF
d_call: NA; v_call: TRBV5-1; clone_size: NA; j_call: TRBJ1-2; cdr3_length: 14; cdr3_nt: TGCGCCAGCAGTCTCGAGGACACCAGCTATGGCTACACCTTC; cdr3_aa: CASSLEDTSYGYTF
d_call: NA; v_call: TRBV6-2/TRBV6-3; clone_size: few; j_call: TRBJ1-1; cdr3_length: 11; cdr3_nt: TGTGCCAGCACCCGGGCCGCTGAAGCTTTCTTT; cdr3_aa: CASTRAAEAFF
d_call: NA; v_call: TRBV6-1; clone_size: many; j_call: TRBJ2-3; cdr3_length: 14; cdr3_nt: TGTGCCAGCAGTGAAGTGGGGACCCCAGATACGCAGTATTTT; cdr3_aa: CASSEVGTPDTQYF
d_call: NA; v_call: TRBV2; clone_size: NA; j_call: TRBJ2-1; cdr3_length: 14; cdr3_nt: TGTGCTATCAGAAAAAAGGCAGGGACTTTCGAGCAGTTCTTC; cdr3_aa: CAIRKKAGTFEQFF
d_call: NA; v_call: TRBV4-2; clone_size: few; j_call: TRBJ2-3; cdr3_length: 14; cdr3_nt: TGTGCCAGCAGCCAAGATTCAGTCACAGATACGCAGTATTTT; cdr3_aa: CASSQDSVTDTQYF
d_call: TRBD2; v_call: TRBV20-1; clone_size: NA; j_call: TRBJ2-5; cdr3_length: 12; cdr3_nt: TGCAGTGCCCTCCCGGGGGGTAGGACCCAGTACTTC; cdr3_aa: CSALPGGRTQYF
d_call: NA; v_call: TRBV12-3/TRBV12-4; clone_size: NA; j_call: TRBJ2-3; cdr3_length: 13; cdr3_nt: TGTGCCAGCAGACTAGCCGACACAGATACGCAGTATTTT; cdr3_aa: CASRLADTDTQYF
d_call: TRBD2; v_call: TRBV5-5; clone_size: few; j_call: TRBJ2-3; cdr3_length: 18; cdr3_nt: TGTGCCAGCAGCTCCGGGACTAGCGGGGCACTGAGCACAGATACGCAGTATTTT; cdr3_aa: CASSSGTSGALSTDTQYF
d_call: TRBD1; v_call: TRBV7-8; clone_size: NA; j_call: TRBJ1-2; cdr3_length: 16; cdr3_nt: TGTGCCAGCAGGGGACAGGGGTCGGCCATTGACTATGGCTACACCTTC; cdr3_aa: CASRGQGSAIDYGYTF
d_call: NA; v_call: TRBV19; clone_size: few; j_call: TRBJ2-1; cdr3_length: 15; cdr3_nt: TGTGCCAGTAGTATAACGGGACTCGAGCTCTATGAGCAGTTCTTC; cdr3_aa: CASSITGLELYEQFF
d_call: NA; v_call: TRBV30; clone_size: few; j_call: TRBJ2-3; cdr3_length: 13; cdr3_nt: TGTGCCTGGAGTCTAGGGGGGGCAGATACGCAGTATTTT; cdr3_aa: CAWSLGGADTQYF
d_call: NA; v_call: TRBV30; clone_size: few; j_call: TRBJ2-2; cdr3_length: 14; cdr3_nt: TGTGCGTGGACACGGATTAGGAACACCGGGGAGCTGTTTTTT; cdr3_aa: CAWTRIRNTGELFF
d_call: NA; v_call: TRBV2; clone_size: NA; j_call: TRBJ1-5; cdr3_length: 13; cdr3_nt: TGTGCCAGCACCGAAGAAGACAATCAGCCCCAGCATTTT; cdr3_aa: CASTEEDNQPQHF
d_call: TRBD2; v_call: TRBV5-4; clone_size: NA; j_call: TRBJ2-1; cdr3_length: 19; cdr3_nt: TGTGCCAGCACCTTTGGCCCTTATGCCGAGGGACTAGCGGAAAATGAGCAGTTCTTC; cdr3_aa: CASTFGPYAEGLAENEQFF
d_call: NA; v_call: TRBV27; clone_size: NA; j_call: TRBJ2-3; cdr3_length: 13; cdr3_nt: TGTGCCAGCAGTTTAGCGGAATATGATACGCAGTATTTT; cdr3_aa: CASSLAEYDTQYF
d_call: NA; v_call: TRBV7-9; clone_size: few; j_call: TRBJ1-4; cdr3_length: 13; cdr3_nt: TGTGCCAGCAGCTTTCGTCTCTCGAAAAAACTGTTTTTT; cdr3_aa: CASSFRLSKKLFF
d_call: NA; v_call: TRBV6-1; clone_size: NA; j_call: TRBJ1-1; cdr3_length: 13; cdr3_nt: TGTGCCAGCAGGGACATATTGAACACTGAAGCTTTCTTT; cdr3_aa: CASRDILNTEAFF
d_call: NA; v_call: TRBV7-8; clone_size: few; j_call: TRBJ2-5; cdr3_length: 13; cdr3_nt: TGTGCCAGCAGCTTAGACGCTGGTCGGCCCCAGTACTTC; cdr3_aa: CASSLDAGRPQYF
d_call: NA; v_call: TRBV7-9; clone_size: NA; j_call: TRBJ2-1; cdr3_length: 14; cdr3_nt: TGTGCCATCGGCCCCGCGGGACAGCACAATGAGCAGTTCTTC; cdr3_aa: CAIGPAGQHNEQFF
d_call: NA; v_call: TRBV7-2; clone_size: few; j_call: TRBJ2-1; cdr3_length: 16; cdr3_nt: TGTGCCAGCAGCTTAGCGTGGGGGGGGGCCCTCAATGAGCAGTTCTTC; cdr3_aa: CASSLAWGGALNEQFF
d_call: NA; v_call: TRBV7-9; clone_size: few; j_call: TRBJ2-1; cdr3_length: 16; cdr3_nt: TGTGCCAGCAGCTTAGTAACTAGCCCTGCCTACAATGAGCAGTTCTTC; cdr3_aa: CASSLVTSPAYNEQFF
d_call: NA; v_call: TRBV18; clone_size: NA; j_call: TRBJ1-5; cdr3_length: 13; cdr3_nt: TGTGCCAGCTCACCGGCGGTGGGGCAGCCCCAGCATTTT; cdr3_aa: CASSPAVGQPQHF
d_call: NA; v_call: TRBV6-1; clone_size: once; j_call: TRBJ1-1; cdr3_length: 14; cdr3_nt: TGTGCCAGCAGTCCTAGGCAGGTCGCCACTGAAGCTTTCTTT; cdr3_aa: CASSPRQVATEAFF
d_call: NA; v_call: TRBV10-3; clone_size: NA; j_call: TRBJ2-2; cdr3_length: 12; cdr3_nt: TGTGCCATTGGGCTCGGCACCGGGGAGCTGTTTTTT; cdr3_aa: CAIGLGTGELFF
d_call: NA; v_call: TRBV5-1; clone_size: few; j_call: TRBJ1-1; cdr3_length: 15; cdr3_nt: TGCGCCAGCAGCTCCATGGGGAGTCGCGGCACTGAAGCTTTCTTT; cdr3_aa: CASSSMGSRGTEAFF
d_call: TRBD1; v_call: TRBV29-1; clone_size: many; j_call: TRBJ1-1; cdr3_length: 15; cdr3_nt: TGCAGCGTTGTCGGGACAGTGGGGAGCAACACTGAAGCTTTCTTT; cdr3_aa: CSVVGTVGSNTEAFF
d_call: TRBD2; v_call: TRBV10-3; clone_size: NA; j_call: TRBJ2-7; cdr3_length: 12; cdr3_nt: TGTGCCATCGCTGCGGGGGGGTACGAGCAGTACTTC; cdr3_aa: CAIAAGGYEQYF
d_call: TRBD1; v_call: TRBV30; clone_size: NA; j_call: TRBJ2-5; cdr3_length: 12; cdr3_nt: TGTGCCTGGGAACAGGGGGCTCAGACCCAGTACTTC; cdr3_aa: CAWEQGAQTQYF
d_call: NA; v_call: TRBV5-1; clone_size: NA; j_call: TRBJ2-1; cdr3_length: 13; cdr3_nt: TGCGCCAGCAGCAGAACTCCGAACAATGAGCAGTTCTTC; cdr3_aa: CASSRTPNNEQFF
d_call: NA; v_call: TRBV7-2; clone_size: few; j_call: TRBJ1-2; cdr3_length: 12; cdr3_nt: TGTGCCAGCAGCCCACCTAACTATGGCTACACCTTC; cdr3_aa: CASSPPNYGYTF
d_call: NA; v_call: TRBV28; clone_size: many; j_call: TRBJ2-7; cdr3_length: 14; cdr3_nt: TGTGCCAGCAGTTTAGTGCTGAGCTCCTACGAGCAGTACTTC; cdr3_aa: CASSLVLSSYEQYF
d_call: TRBD2; v_call: TRBV10-3; clone_size: NA; j_call: TRBJ2-5; cdr3_length: 14; cdr3_nt: TGTGCCATCAGTGAGTCAAGCGGGGCGGAGACCCAGTACTTC; cdr3_aa: CAISESSGAETQYF
d_call: NA; v_call: TRBV20-1; clone_size: NA; j_call: TRBJ1-1; cdr3_length: 14; cdr3_nt: TGCAGTGCTAGAGACAGGCACATGAACACTGAAGCTTTCTTT; cdr3_aa: CSARDRHMNTEAFF
d_call: TRBD2; v_call: TRBV7-6; clone_size: NA; j_call: TRBJ2-1; cdr3_length: 15; cdr3_nt: TGTGCCAGCAGCAAACTAGCGGGGGGGTGGAATGAGCAGTTCTTC; cdr3_aa: CASSKLAGGWNEQFF
d_call: NA; v_call: TRBV15; clone_size: few; j_call: TRBJ1-1; cdr3_length: 14; cdr3_nt: TGTGCCACCAGCCCACAGGACGGGAACACTGAAGCTTTCTTT; cdr3_aa: CATSPQDGNTEAFF